This is a list of T cell receptor beta chains from one sample in a study of blood T cell repertoires in COVID-19. Measured with immunoSEQ multiplex PCR; TCRdb has only the in-frame clones, and not every one. The table includes approximately 150,000 clones, 80% detected once. Sequenced input: peripheral blood. The receptors shown here come from a woman aged 50 to 65 with acute or convalescent COVID-19. CDR3s include the opening cysteine and the closing phenylalanine or tryptophan. Each record gives: CDR3 length, J gene, clone size, V gene, D gene, CDR3 protein, CDR3 DNA. D genes are given only for firm matches. Not all rows give a size; the values are once, few, many and, for expanded clones, a class.

>16|TRBJ1-2|-|TRBV6-1|-
CASSERQFRGKDGYTF
TGTGCCAGCAGCGAACGTCAGTTTCGCGGGAAGGATGGCTACACCTTC
>14|TRBJ2-7|-|TRBV19|-
CATSTGPSSYEQYF
TGTGCCACCTCAACAGGGCCCTCTTCCTACGAGCAGTACTTC
>14|TRBJ2-7|-|TRBV7-2|-
CASSPDPGLYEQYF
TGTGCCAGCAGCCCAGACCCGGGACTCTACGAGCAGTACTTC
>14|TRBJ1-3|-|TRBV2|-
CASSPTGTGNTIYF
TGTGCCAGCAGTCCAACAGGAACTGGAAACACCATATATTTT
>16|TRBJ2-7|-|TRBV4-2|TRBD2
CASSHSSGSATYEQYF
TGTGCCAGCAGCCACTCTAGCGGGAGCGCTACCTACGAGCAGTACTTC
>18|TRBJ2-1|-|TRBV4-3|-
CASSQDWGRGGYRGEQFF
TGCGCCAGCAGCCAAGATTGGGGCAGGGGAGGGTATAGGGGTGAGCAGTTCTTC
>12|TRBJ1-5|-|TRBV19|TRBD1
CATRTGSQPQHF
TGTGCCACAAGGACAGGGAGTCAGCCCCAGCATTTT
>12|TRBJ1-2|few|TRBV7-9|-
CASSEGGRRCTF
TGTGCCAGCAGCGAGGGAGGACGGCGATGCACCTTC
>13|TRBJ1-2|-|TRBV2|TRBD1
CASWTGEIDGYTF
TGTGCCAGCTGGACAGGGGAAATCGATGGCTACACCTTC
>16|TRBJ1-2|many|TRBV13|-
CASSLKAAGDVYGYTF
TGTGCCAGCAGCTTAAAGGCCGCAGGGGATGTTTATGGCTACACCTTC
>14|TRBJ1-1|-|TRBV25-1|-
CASSVDSRGTEAFF
TGTGCCAGCAGTGTAGACAGCCGGGGGACTGAAGCTTTCTTT
>14|TRBJ1-1|few|TRBV4-2|TRBD1
CASSQRDREDRAFF
TGTGCCAGCAGCCAAAGGGACAGGGAGGATCGAGCTTTCTTT
>14|TRBJ1-3|-|TRBV6-1|-
CASSENSSGNTIYF
TGTGCCAGCAGTGAAAACAGCTCTGGAAACACCATATATTTT
>13|TRBJ2-7|-|TRBV4-3|-
CASSQEHRTKQYF
TGCGCCAGCAGCCAAGAGCACAGGACGAAGCAGTACTTC
>16|TRBJ1-2|-|TRBV5-1|TRBD1
CASSLETGTANYGYTF
TGCGCCAGCAGCTTGGAAACCGGGACAGCCAACTATGGCTACACCTTC
>15|TRBJ2-1|-|TRBV5-1|-
CASTLTPTENNEQFF
TGCGCCAGCACCCTCACCCCAACTGAAAACAATGAGCAGTTCTTC
>12|TRBJ1-5|many|TRBV19|-
CASSIGGLPQHF
TGTGCCAGTAGTATCGGGGGATTGCCCCAGCATTTT
>14|TRBJ1-2|-|TRBV7-2|-
CASSLEYRNYGYTF
TGTGCCAGCAGCTTAGAGTACAGGAACTATGGCTACACCTTC
>14|TRBJ2-1|-|TRBV7-2|TRBD1
CASSFLTGPAEQFF
TGTGCCAGCAGCTTCCTGACAGGGCCGGCTGAGCAGTTCTTC
>11|TRBJ1-3|-|TRBV10-3|-
CAITREDTIYF
TGTGCCATCACCCGTGAGGACACCATATATTTT
>16|TRBJ1-2|-|TRBV27|TRBD1
CASSLTGQGAVYGYTF
TGTGCCAGCAGTTTAACGGGACAGGGGGCCGTCTATGGCTACACCTTC
>16|TRBJ1-2|-|TRBV27|TRBD1
CASSDDRGRRERGYTF
TGTGCCAGCAGCGATGACAGGGGGAGAAGAGAGCGAGGCTACACCTTC
>13|TRBJ1-2|once|TRBV19|-
CATRVGPRYGYTF
TGTGCCACCCGGGTGGGGCCCCGCTATGGCTACACCTTC
>11|TRBJ1-1|-|TRBV28|-
CASSLQVEAFF
TGTGCCAGCAGTTTACAGGTTGAAGCTTTCTTT
>12|TRBJ2-7|few|TRBV5-5|-
CASSFISYEQYF
TGTGCCAGCAGCTTCATCTCCTACGAGCAGTACTTC
>11|TRBJ1-5|few|TRBV6-5|-
CASGLNQPQHF
TGTGCCAGCGGGCTTAATCAGCCCCAGCATTTT
>16|TRBJ1-6|-|TRBV7-3|TRBD1
CASSLKGQGNNSPLHF
TGTGCCAGCAGCTTAAAGGGACAGGGGAATAATTCACCCCTCCACTTT
>16|TRBJ1-2|-|TRBV9|-
CASSVGGTLRGYGYTF
TGTGCCAGCAGCGTTGGGGGCACTCTTAGGGGCTATGGCTACACCTTC
>16|TRBJ2-5|-|TRBV18|TRBD1
CASSPGSSRGLETQYF
TGTGCCAGCTCACCCGGTAGTAGCAGGGGGTTGGAGACCCAGTACTTC
>14|TRBJ1-5|once|TRBV7-8|-
CASSLEQENQPQHF
TGTGCCAGCAGCTTAGAACAGGAGAATCAGCCCCAGCATTTT
>14|TRBJ1-5|-|TRBV5-6|-
CASSPTASGQPQHF
TGTGCCAGCAGTCCTACAGCCTCTGGGCAGCCCCAGCATTTT
>13|TRBJ1-2|few|TRBV30|TRBD1
CASYGDSNYGYTF
TGTGCCTCCTACGGGGACAGTAACTATGGCTACACCTTC
>12|TRBJ1-1|-|TRBV6-5|-
CASRGAGTEAFF
TGTGCCAGCAGAGGAGCGGGCACTGAAGCTTTCTTT
>14|TRBJ2-1|-|TRBV5-6|TRBD1
CASSFTDRSYEQFF
TGTGCCAGCAGCTTTACGGACAGGAGTTATGAGCAGTTCTTC
>15|TRBJ1-2|-|TRBV28|-
CASSPIAGGSYGYTF
TGTGCCAGCAGTCCCATCGCCGGGGGAAGCTATGGCTACACCTTC
>15|TRBJ2-7|-|TRBV2|TRBD1
CASSASQGAIVEQYF
TGTGCCAGCAGTGCGAGTCAGGGGGCCATCGTCGAGCAGTACTTC
>17|TRBJ2-1|once|TRBV5-1|TRBD2
CASSRAPSGGGYNEQFF
TGCGCCAGCAGCCGGGCGCCCTCGGGGGGGGGTTACAATGAGCAGTTCTTC
>15|TRBJ2-1|-|TRBV5-1|TRBD2
CASIPLAGAHNEQFF
TGCGCCAGCATCCCACTAGCGGGGGCCCACAATGAGCAGTTCTTC
>16|TRBJ2-3|-|TRBV13|-
CASTLGGMPSTDTQYF
TGTGCCAGCACCTTGGGAGGTATGCCTAGCACAGATACGCAGTATTTT
>16|TRBJ2-3|-|TRBV18|TRBD2
CASSQTLGGVTDTQYF
TGTGCCAGCTCACAGACCCTCGGGGGGGTCACAGATACGCAGTATTTT